The clone carrying this T cell receptor (beta chain) occurred many times. What it binds is unknown. There were TCR beta CDR3 regions amplified from RNA transcripts. TCR CDR3 regions were first amplified by RT-PCR with HTBI primers. TCRdb re-called the multiplex PCR reads with MiXCR, one entry per CDR3 protein. The table includes 330,000 or so distinct CDR3 sequences, 18% detected once. Unmatched junction bases numbered 4, after V lost 5 bases and J lost 3 bases. The CDR3 length is 14 residues. Looked up from germline, CDR1 is SGHVS and CDR2 is FQNEAQ. Fresh peripheral blood, around 11 ml of it, supplied the PBMCs. This sample is part of a study of T cells in Graves' hyperthyroidism and ophthalmopathy. Study in general: Peripheral blood sampling occurred at initial diagnosis, before any treatment.

Study-wide points: Ophthalmopathy cases were set apart from stable hyperthyroidism by a 13 V-J model. Most thyroid clonotypes expanded above 0.001 were also detected in blood.

The rearrangement uses TRBV7-8 and TRBJ2-7, with 10 bases aligning to TRBD1. The sequenced sample consisted of blood. This receptor was taken from a woman in her thirties or forties with Graves' ophthalmopathy. In DNA form, the CDR3 reads TGTGCCAGCAGCGTGGGGGACAGGGGCTACGAGCAGTACTTC. It codes for CASSVGDRGYEQYF.